Listed below are T cell receptor beta chains from one sample, sequenced in a study of T cell clones after liver transplantation. Profiling relied on immunoSEQ multiplex PCR, and the TCRdb table lists in-frame clones only, not all of them. Of 20,000 to 30,000 clones listed, around two thirds are singletons. The specimen comprised CD4+ T cells from blood, sampled before liver transplant. These receptors were obtained from a human donor who received a liver transplant. The CDR3 runs from the conserved cysteine through the conserved F or W. Fields, in order: clone size, V gene, D gene, J gene, CDR3 protein, CDR3 DNA. D genes are given only for firm matches. Only part of the rows carry a size: once, few, many, or a class if the clone is expanded.

clone size: once
V gene: TRBV18
D gene: TRBD2
J gene: TRBJ2-1
CDR3 protein: CASSLAGASYNEQFF
CDR3 DNA: TGTGCCAGCTCGTTAGCGGGAGCATCCTACAATGAGCAGTTCTTC

clone size: NA
V gene: TRBV7-8
D gene: NA
J gene: TRBJ1-1
CDR3 protein: CASSLREPPGTEAFF
CDR3 DNA: TGTGCCAGCAGCTTACGGGAGCCCCCGGGGACTGAAGCTTTCTTT

clone size: NA
V gene: TRBV30
D gene: TRBD1
J gene: TRBJ2-2
CDR3 protein: CAWGRQGVGELFF
CDR3 DNA: TGTGCCTGGGGGCGACAGGGGGTCGGGGAGCTGTTTTTT

clone size: NA
V gene: TRBV11-2
D gene: TRBD1
J gene: TRBJ1-2
CDR3 protein: CASSSGQRYGYTF
CDR3 DNA: TGTGCCAGCAGCTCGGGACAGCGATATGGCTACACCTTC

clone size: NA
V gene: TRBV14
D gene: NA
J gene: TRBJ2-4
CDR3 protein: CASSQDLIQYF
CDR3 DNA: TGTGCCAGCAGCCAAGATCTCATTCAGTACTTC

clone size: few
V gene: TRBV6-5
D gene: NA
J gene: TRBJ1-1
CDR3 protein: CATGPGHLNTEAFF
CDR3 DNA: TGTGCCACCGGTCCGGGACACCTGAACACTGAAGCTTTCTTT

clone size: NA
V gene: TRBV9
D gene: NA
J gene: TRBJ1-1
CDR3 protein: CASREGEWGTEAFF
CDR3 DNA: TGTGCCAGCCGGGAGGGAGAATGGGGCACTGAAGCTTTCTTT

clone size: NA
V gene: TRBV5-6
D gene: NA
J gene: TRBJ2-4
CDR3 protein: CASSLLAAKNIQYF
CDR3 DNA: TGTGCCAGCAGCTTGCTAGCGGCCAAAAACATTCAGTACTTC

clone size: NA
V gene: TRBV7-9
D gene: TRBD1
J gene: TRBJ2-2
CDR3 protein: CASSPPVGRGLTGELFF
CDR3 DNA: TGTGCCAGCAGCCCCCCAGTTGGCAGGGGGCTTACCGGGGAGCTGTTTTTT

clone size: NA
V gene: TRBV7-6
D gene: TRBD1
J gene: TRBJ2-3
CDR3 protein: CASSSGQGTDTQYF
CDR3 DNA: TGTGCCAGCAGCTCGGGACAGGGCACAGATACGCAGTATTTT

clone size: NA
V gene: TRBV15
D gene: TRBD2
J gene: TRBJ2-7
CDR3 protein: CATSRGGGTDYEQYF
CDR3 DNA: TGTGCCACCAGCAGAGGCGGGGGGACCGACTACGAGCAGTACTTC

clone size: once
V gene: TRBV7-2
D gene: NA
J gene: TRBJ2-3
CDR3 protein: CASSLISGTLTDTQYF
CDR3 DNA: TGTGCCAGCAGCTTAATTTCGGGGACCCTCACAGATACGCAGTATTTT

clone size: NA
V gene: TRBV7-9
D gene: TRBD2
J gene: TRBJ2-3
CDR3 protein: CASSLKLATSTDTQYF
CDR3 DNA: TGTGCCAGCAGTTTAAAACTAGCGACTAGCACAGATACGCAGTATTTT

clone size: few
V gene: TRBV10-1
D gene: TRBD1
J gene: TRBJ2-2
CDR3 protein: CASRGQGASGELFF
CDR3 DNA: TGCGCCAGCAGGGGACAGGGGGCGTCCGGGGAGCTGTTTTTT

clone size: NA
V gene: TRBV4-2
D gene: NA
J gene: TRBJ2-5
CDR3 protein: CASSQEVTGGVQETQYF
CDR3 DNA: TGTGCCAGCAGCCAAGAAGTTACAGGGGGGGTTCAAGAGACCCAGTACTTC

clone size: NA
V gene: TRBV18
D gene: NA
J gene: TRBJ2-1
CDR3 protein: CASSRTFGDEQFF
CDR3 DNA: TGTGCCAGCTCACGAACTTTCGGCGATGAGCAGTTCTTC

clone size: NA
V gene: TRBV11-2
D gene: NA
J gene: TRBJ2-3
CDR3 protein: CASRQLRGPNTDTQYF
CDR3 DNA: TGTGCCAGCAGGCAACTTCGGGGGCCTAACACAGATACGCAGTATTTT

clone size: NA
V gene: TRBV5-4
D gene: NA
J gene: TRBJ2-5
CDR3 protein: CASSLQGATETQYF
CDR3 DNA: TGTGCCAGCAGCTTGCAAGGGGCTACAGAGACCCAGTACTTC

clone size: once
V gene: TRBV5-1
D gene: NA
J gene: TRBJ1-2
CDR3 protein: CASRPRVMTGSPADGYTF
CDR3 DNA: TGCGCCAGCAGACCTCGGGTCATGACAGGCAGCCCAGCGGATGGCTACACCTTC

clone size: few
V gene: TRBV7-2
D gene: TRBD1
J gene: TRBJ2-3
CDR3 protein: CASSYPPGGFSFADTQYF
CDR3 DNA: TGTGCCAGCAGCTACCCGCCAGGGGGTTTTAGCTTCGCAGATACGCAGTATTTT

clone size: once
V gene: TRBV7-2
D gene: NA
J gene: TRBJ2-1
CDR3 protein: CASSLGGRDSAPYNEQFF
CDR3 DNA: TGTGCCAGCAGCTTAGGTGGACGAGACAGCGCTCCCTACAATGAGCAGTTCTTC

clone size: once
V gene: TRBV10-3
D gene: NA
J gene: TRBJ2-7
CDR3 protein: CAIGGGNLYEQYF
CDR3 DNA: TGTGCCATCGGGGGCGGGAACCTCTACGAGCAGTACTTC

clone size: few
V gene: TRBV7-9
D gene: NA
J gene: TRBJ2-2
CDR3 protein: CASSQQAGTATGELFF
CDR3 DNA: TGTGCCAGCAGCCAACAAGCCGGGACTGCCACCGGGGAGCTGTTTTTT

clone size: few
V gene: TRBV18
D gene: TRBD2
J gene: TRBJ2-3
CDR3 protein: CASSPPLAGTDTQYF
CDR3 DNA: TGTGCCAGCTCACCACCACTAGCGGGCACAGATACGCAGTATTTT

clone size: few
V gene: TRBV10-3
D gene: NA
J gene: TRBJ1-2
CDR3 protein: CAISEKGSYGYTF
CDR3 DNA: TGTGCCATCAGTGAAAAGGGGAGCTATGGCTACACCTTC

clone size: few
V gene: TRBV5-1
D gene: NA
J gene: TRBJ2-3
CDR3 protein: CASSSHTGPDTQYF
CDR3 DNA: TGCGCCAGCAGCTCACATACAGGGCCCGATACGCAGTATTTT

clone size: NA
V gene: TRBV19
D gene: TRBD1
J gene: TRBJ2-5
CDR3 protein: CASSGTGGAVGETQYF
CDR3 DNA: TGTGCCAGTAGCGGGACAGGGGGCGCCGTAGGGGAGACCCAGTACTTC

clone size: NA
V gene: TRBV15
D gene: NA
J gene: TRBJ1-2
CDR3 protein: CATSRDRAGAMSYTF
CDR3 DNA: TGTGCCACCAGCAGAGATAGGGCGGGGGCGATGAGCTACACCTTC

clone size: NA
V gene: TRBV5-6
D gene: NA
J gene: TRBJ1-4
CDR3 protein: CASRPGQINEKLFF
CDR3 DNA: TGTGCCAGCCGCCCCGGGCAGATAAATGAAAAACTGTTTTTT